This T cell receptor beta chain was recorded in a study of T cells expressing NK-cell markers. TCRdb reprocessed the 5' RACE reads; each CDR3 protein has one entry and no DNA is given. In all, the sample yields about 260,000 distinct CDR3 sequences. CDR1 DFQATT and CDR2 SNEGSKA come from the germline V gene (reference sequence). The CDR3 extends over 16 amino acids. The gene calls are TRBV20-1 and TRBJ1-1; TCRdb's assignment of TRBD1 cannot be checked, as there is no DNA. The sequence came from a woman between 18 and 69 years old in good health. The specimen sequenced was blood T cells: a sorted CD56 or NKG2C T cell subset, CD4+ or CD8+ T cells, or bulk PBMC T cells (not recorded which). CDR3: CSAHLGRGQVNTEAFF.